These T cell receptor beta chains were read from a single sample in a study of blood T cell repertoires in COVID-19. Measured with immunoSEQ multiplex PCR; TCRdb has only the in-frame clones, and not every one. Here the sample spans about 190,000 clones, around four fifths being singletons. Sequencing used peripheral blood. The receptors were gathered from a woman in her thirties or forties with acute or convalescent COVID-19. Both conserved end residues are part of each CDR3.

cdr3_length	v_call	cdr3_aa
16	TRBV4-1	CASSRTGGGMNTEAFF
12	TRBV2	CASGEAPYEQYF
13	TRBV19	CASLGTGFSPLHF
17	TRBV4-1	CASSQDPGGISGYEQYF
15	TRBV7-7	CASSGQGIGVHGYTF
15	TRBV9	CASSPGTSLYNEQFF
18	TRBV28	CASSPMAGTGGPYNEQFF
15	TRBV19	CASTRGSRTVYGYTF
18	TRBV5-6	CASSYMLWTGKPNTEAFF
15	TRBV7-9	CASSSSGVSGNTIYF
13	TRBV5-1	CASSFAVREKLFF
15	TRBV19	CASSRGQGGYPEAFF
13	TRBV11-2	CASSHSGANVLTF
14	TRBV28	CASRNWDWNQPQHF
17	TRBV5-1	CASSLQGQGSGGYEQYF
14	TRBV4-1	CASSQDRKQGGAFF
13	TRBV10-2	CASSDGRGYGYTF
13	TRBV7-2	CASSPRSGETQYF
10	TRBV6-1	CASSEGVEHF
19	TRBV27	CASSPFKTSGTRARDTQYF
15	TRBV28	CASSLPERSYSPLHF
15	TRBV6-5	CASSPNFSGTYEQYF
14	TRBV2	CASSPRRLNTEAFF
13	TRBV11-2	CASSSLRLYEQFF
14	TRBV15	CATRSQGAGETQYF
18	TRBV15	CATSREGTSGGRTDTQYF
14	TRBV28	CASSSRQVNQPQHF